Shown below are 3 T cell receptor beta chains from a single sample sequenced in a study of spatial heterogeneity in lung cancer. Time point reported: blood at routine non-recurrence follow-up after resection. TCRdb called the 5' RACE reads again in MiXCR, with one record for every CDR3 protein. The sample holds roughly 99,000 distinct CDR3 sequences, just under 20% seen once. Sequencing was performed on PBMCs, taken at follow-up. These receptors all come from a male donor with early-stage non-small cell lung cancer.

This clonotype was observed a handful of times. The chain joins TRBV7-9 to TRBJ2-1; 7 positions match TRBD2. Germline V lookup: CDR1 SEHNR, CDR2 FQNEAQ (reference sequence). Trimming at V came to 1 base and at J to 3 bases, leaving 12 bases not matched to a gene. There are 18 residues in the CDR3. CDR3 sequence (DNA): TGTGCCAGCAGCTTAGAGGTTATGGGCGGGAGAAACTACAATGAGCAGTTCTTC. As protein: CASSLEVMGGRNYNEQFF. Full variable domain (rest looked up from reference TRBV7-9 and TRBJ2-1): DTGVSQNPRHKITKRGQNVTFRCDPISEHNRLYWYRQTLGQGPEFLTYFQNEAQLEKSRLLSDRFSAERPKGSFSTLEIQRTEQGDSAMYLCASSLEVMGGRNYNEQFFGPGTRLTVL.

The genes are TRBV5-1 and TRBJ2-5, with D maybe TRBD1 (6 bases). Germline values: CDR1 SGHRS, CDR2 YFSETQ. The CDR3 loop spans 14 amino acids. Trimming stripped 10 bases from V and 2 bases from J, with 18 bases between. As DNA, the CDR3 is TGCGCCTCAAACCAACAGGGCCTACAAGAGACCCAGTACTTC. Amino acids: CASNQQGLQETQYF.

This chain connects TRBV12-3 or TRBV12-4 to TRBJ2-2; D possibly uses TRBD1 or TRBD2 (5 bases each). V gave up 6 bases and J gave up 6 bases, with 11 bases separating them. The CDR3 runs 13 residues. The CDR3 bases are TGTGCCAGCAGGATCGGGGCATCCGGGGAGCTGTTTTTT. Its translation: CASRIGASGELFF.